The rows below give T cell receptor beta chains drawn from one sample of a study of graft-versus-host responses after intestinal transplantation. These TCRs are of unknown antigen specificity. This table comes from immunoSEQ multiplex PCR, and its TCRdb copy is limited to in-frame clones, with some not included. The sample holds tens of thousands of clones; 75% to 90% are singletons and the top ten take nearly 0.11%. This material consisted of unstimulated CD4+ T cells sorted from spleen or lymph node cells, taken before intestinal transplant. All receptors derive from a human donor who received an intestinal transplant. The CDR3 runs from the conserved cysteine through the conserved F or W. D genes are given only for firm matches. Part of the rows lack a size; the others show once, few, many or a class for expanded clones.

D gene,J gene,clone size,V gene,CDR3 protein,CDR3 DNA
.,TRBJ1-4,.,TRBV18,CASSPTVPPSYEKLFF,TGTGCCAGCTCACCCACGGTACCGCCGTCCTATGAAAAACTGTTTTTT
.,TRBJ2-7,once,TRBV7-9,CASSLQGGSYEQYF,TGTGCCAGCAGCCTTCAGGGGGGCTCCTACGAGCAGTACTTC
.,TRBJ2-6,.,TRBV5-8,CASTPLQGATGANVLTF,TGTGCCAGCACCCCCCTACAGGGAGCGACTGGGGCCAACGTCCTGACTTTC
TRBD1,TRBJ2-7,.,TRBV19,CASGRGTGSYEQYF,TGTGCCAGCGGACGGGGGACAGGGTCCTACGAGCAGTACTTC
.,TRBJ2-7,.,TRBV19,CASSRTVLNYEQYF,TGTGCCAGTAGTCGGACAGTCCTGAACTACGAGCAGTACTTC
.,TRBJ2-7,.,TRBV7-6,CASSLATVGGQYF,TGTGCCAGCAGCTTAGCAACGGTCGGGGGGCAGTACTTC
.,TRBJ2-2,once,TRBV11-2,CASSLLSPTGELFF,TGTGCCAGCAGCCTGCTTAGCCCCACCGGGGAGCTGTTTTTT
TRBD1,TRBJ1-2,.,TRBV27,CASTTLPGTGYGYTF,TGTGCCAGCACCACCTTACCGGGGACAGGGTACGGCTACACCTTC
.,TRBJ1-6,once,TRBV6-1,CASSEYSLNSPLHF,TGTGCCAGCAGTGAGTACAGTTTAAACTCACCCCTCCACTTT
TRBD2,TRBJ2-3,.,TRBV5-4,CASSSGTGLAGYTDTQYF,TGTGCCAGCAGCTCCGGCACTGGACTAGCGGGGTACACAGATACGCAGTATTTT
.,TRBJ1-1,.,TRBV6-5,CASFGEGTEAFF,TGTGCCAGCTTCGGGGAGGGCACTGAAGCTTTCTTT
TRBD1,TRBJ2-7,.,TRBV11-2,CASSLTGPSYEQYF,TGTGCCAGCAGCTTGACAGGGCCCTCCTACGAGCAGTACTTC
TRBD1,TRBJ1-2,.,TRBV28,CASTTAGTGPYGYTF,TGTGCCAGCACCACTGCGGGGACAGGGCCCTATGGCTACACCTTC
.,TRBJ2-7,.,TRBV2,CASGTPNEQYF,TGTGCCAGCGGGACTCCTAACGAGCAGTACTTC
.,TRBJ1-2,.,TRBV5-6,CASSPGGINYGYTF,TGTGCCAGCAGCCCCGGGGGGATTAACTATGGCTACACCTTC
.,TRBJ2-3,.,TRBV9,CASSDARGLGTQYF,TGTGCCAGCAGCGATGCGCGGGGGCTTGGTACGCAGTATTTT
.,TRBJ1-2,.,TRBV2,CASSEEEGPWSGYTF,TGTGCCAGCAGTGAAGAGGAGGGACCCTGGTCTGGCTACACCTTC
TRBD1,TRBJ1-1,.,TRBV25-1,CASSGGTGAFF,TGTGCCAGCAGTGGGGGGACAGGAGCTTTCTTT
TRBD2,TRBJ2-5,.,TRBV19,CASSMRLAGEETQYF,TGTGCCAGTAGTATGCGGCTAGCGGGGGAAGAGACCCAGTACTTC
.,TRBJ2-2,.,TRBV5-5,CASSLVPTGELFF,TGTGCCAGCAGCTTGGTCCCTACCGGGGAGCTGTTTTTT
.,TRBJ2-1,.,TRBV14,CASSQALTRIFDNEQFF,TGTGCCAGCAGCCAAGCTTTAACGAGGATATTTGATAATGAGCAGTTCTTC